This T cell receptor beta chain derives from a study of Graves' ophthalmopathy and Graves' hyperthyroidism. Across the study: At initial diagnosis, peripheral blood was obtained, and this preceded any treatment. Study results and limitations: Detection in blood was also observed for most expanded thyroid clonotypes above 0.001 frequency. Discrimination between ophthalmopathy and stable hyperthyroidism by a 13-signature model showed 85% to 90% sensitivity and almost 83% specificity.

Researchers took RNA transcripts and amplified TCR beta CDR3 regions from them. The library came from an HTBI-primed first-round RT-PCR and a second-round multiplex PCR. TCRdb fed the multiplex PCR reads into MiXCR, producing one record per CDR3 protein. The profile covers 650,000 to 900,000 distinct CDR3 sequences, with 40% appearing a single time and 44% taken by the ten largest. This CDR3 comprises 14 residues. V lost 1 base to trimming and J lost 13 bases; unmatched junction nucleotides: 7. The germline V gene has CDR1 MNHEY and CDR2 SVGAGI. Orbital computed tomography and thyroid ultrasound, along with TRAb, serum thyroxine and clinical symptoms, underpinned diagnosis. This clonotype was picked up a small number of times. Its antigen is as yet unknown.

The chain uses TRBV6-5 and TRBJ1-6; 7 nucleotides align to TRBD1. Specimen: peripheral blood. The clonotype was recovered from an adult man with Graves' ophthalmopathy. CDR3 amino acids: CASSYYRGPQPLHF. CDR3 bases: TGTGCCAGCAGTTACTACAGGGGCCCCCAGCCCCTCCACTTT.